The present T cell receptor (beta chain) was sequenced within a study of cytomegalovirus exposure and HLA in healthy donors. The CDR3 extends over 15 amino acids. CDR1 and CDR2 (germline): MNHNS, SASEGT. J was trimmed by 8 bases and V by 5 bases; bases with no gene match: 9. In the case of this clone: Its antigen is unknown.

Overall study findings and caveats: What was likely a sequencing artifact was a cluster of highly shared sequence variants. The study flagged 150 to 200 TCR beta chains as cytomegalovirus-associated. Analyses of presence and absence presupposed an approximately uniform sequencing depth across donors. A few chains linked to CMV were shown in vitro to be specific for CMV antigens.

The PCR made use of 60 Vbeta and 13 Jbeta primers. Method: immunoSEQ multiplex PCR; TCRdb's copy keeps in-frame clones and lacks some. This sample has under 150,000 clones, with about 79% found just once. Sequencing was performed on PBMCs. The J gene is TRBJ2-1, the V gene TRBV6-1; 10 bases are a match to TRBD2. The clonotype was recovered from a male donor in good health and CMV-seronegative. The CDR3 region is CASSPGGTSVHEQFF. The CDR3 DNA reads as TGTGCCAGCAGTCCCGGGGGGACTAGCGTCCATGAGCAGTTCTTC.